This is a list of T cell receptor beta chains from one sample in a study of cytomegalovirus exposure and HLA in healthy donors. Some clones are missing from TCRdb's copy, which holds only in-frame ones; the method was immunoSEQ multiplex PCR. The top ten clones hold about 3% of a sample with over 65,000 clones, around 77% of them seen once. The sample taken for sequencing was PBMCs. The receptors shown here come from a middle-aged man in good health and CMV-seronegative. Both conserved end residues are part of each CDR3. D genes are given only for firm matches. Clone size is stated in some rows and not others, as once, few, many or a class when expanded.

d_gene: TRBD2
abundance: few
j_gene: TRBJ2-3
v_gene: TRBV11-3
CDR3nt: TGTGCCAGCAGCTTATTGGGAGGGGTAGATACGCAGTATTTT
CDR3aa: CASSLLGGVDTQYF

d_gene: NA
abundance: few
j_gene: TRBJ2-4
v_gene: TRBV28
CDR3nt: TGTGCCAGCAGTTTAGCCACGGTAGCCAAAAACATTCAGTACTTC
CDR3aa: CASSLATVAKNIQYF

d_gene: NA
abundance: NA
j_gene: TRBJ2-5
v_gene: TRBV5-1
CDR3nt: TGCGCCAGCAGGGACTTGCGGCAAGAGACCCAGTACTTC
CDR3aa: CASRDLRQETQYF

d_gene: TRBD1
abundance: NA
j_gene: TRBJ2-5
v_gene: TRBV7-2
CDR3nt: TGTGCCAGCAGCCCGACCCCGGGACAGGAAAAGACCCAGTACTTC
CDR3aa: CASSPTPGQEKTQYF

d_gene: NA
abundance: NA
j_gene: TRBJ2-1
v_gene: TRBV20-1
CDR3nt: TGCAGTGCTAGAACCACTAGGGAGCAGTTCTTC
CDR3aa: CSARTTREQFF

d_gene: NA
abundance: NA
j_gene: TRBJ1-1
v_gene: TRBV10-3
CDR3nt: TGTGCCACCGCTAAGTCGTCAGGGGTTTACACTGAAGCTTTCTTT
CDR3aa: CATAKSSGVYTEAFF

d_gene: TRBD1
abundance: NA
j_gene: TRBJ2-5
v_gene: TRBV6-5
CDR3nt: TGTGCCAGCAGACCGTCCGGGACAGGGTTGGAGACCCAGTACTTC
CDR3aa: CASRPSGTGLETQYF

d_gene: NA
abundance: NA
j_gene: TRBJ2-5
v_gene: TRBV27
CDR3nt: TGTGCCAGCAGTTTATCGTGGCAGAAAGAGACCCAGTACTTC
CDR3aa: CASSLSWQKETQYF

d_gene: TRBD2
abundance: NA
j_gene: TRBJ2-2
v_gene: TRBV7-2
CDR3nt: TGTGCCAGCCTACCGCAGTTAGCGGGGCTCATTGGGGAGCTGTTTTTT
CDR3aa: CASLPQLAGLIGELFF

d_gene: NA
abundance: NA
j_gene: TRBJ1-1
v_gene: TRBV7-8
CDR3nt: TGTGCCAGCAGCCCCAGGAGGGACTTGAACACTGAAGCTTTCTTT
CDR3aa: CASSPRRDLNTEAFF

d_gene: NA
abundance: NA
j_gene: TRBJ1-3
v_gene: TRBV5-4
CDR3nt: TGTGCCAGCAGCTTGGGGATGGGGGGGCAGCGGTCTGGAAACACCATATATTTT
CDR3aa: CASSLGMGGQRSGNTIYF

d_gene: NA
abundance: few
j_gene: TRBJ1-1
v_gene: TRBV5-1
CDR3nt: TGCGCCAGCAGCCTTGGGGGGGAAGAGATGTATTCCATGAACACTGAAGCTTTCTTT
CDR3aa: CASSLGGEEMYSMNTEAFF

d_gene: TRBD2
abundance: NA
j_gene: TRBJ2-1
v_gene: TRBV6-5
CDR3nt: TGTGCCAGCACTTTCGGGGAGGGAGCCCACAATGAGCAGTTCTTC
CDR3aa: CASTFGEGAHNEQFF

d_gene: NA
abundance: once
j_gene: TRBJ1-3
v_gene: TRBV11-2
CDR3nt: TGTGCCAGCAGCTTAGCGGCGGCTACTGGAAACACCATATATTTT
CDR3aa: CASSLAAATGNTIYF

d_gene: NA
abundance: NA
j_gene: TRBJ1-1
v_gene: TRBV9
CDR3nt: TGTGCCAGCAGCACAAACAGGGCGGTTTGGAACACTGAAGCTTTCTTT
CDR3aa: CASSTNRAVWNTEAFF

d_gene: TRBD1
abundance: NA
j_gene: TRBJ1-2
v_gene: TRBV4-1
CDR3nt: TGCGCCAGCAGCCAAGGACGGACAGGCGCTCTCAATGGCTACACCTTC
CDR3aa: CASSQGRTGALNGYTF

d_gene: TRBD1
abundance: NA
j_gene: TRBJ1-2
v_gene: TRBV2
CDR3nt: TGTGCCAGCAGGGGACAGGGGGCCGAAAGCTATGGCTACACCTTC
CDR3aa: CASRGQGAESYGYTF

d_gene: TRBD1
abundance: NA
j_gene: TRBJ2-7
v_gene: TRBV18
CDR3nt: TGTGCCAGCTCACCCGGGACAGACTCCTACGAGCAGTACTTC
CDR3aa: CASSPGTDSYEQYF

d_gene: NA
abundance: NA
j_gene: TRBJ2-3
v_gene: TRBV9
CDR3nt: TGTGCCAGCAGCCAGAACCCGGGCGGGGCAGATACGCAGTATTTT
CDR3aa: CASSQNPGGADTQYF

d_gene: NA
abundance: NA
j_gene: TRBJ1-2
v_gene: TRBV5-5
CDR3nt: TGTGCCAGCAGCTACAACGGAGGGGGGGTAGTTTATGGCTACACCTTC
CDR3aa: CASSYNGGGVVYGYTF

d_gene: TRBD1
abundance: NA
j_gene: TRBJ2-2
v_gene: TRBV19
CDR3nt: TGTGCCAGTAGTATGTGGACAGGGAGGAGATCTAACACCGGGGAGCTGTTTTTT
CDR3aa: CASSMWTGRRSNTGELFF

d_gene: NA
abundance: NA
j_gene: TRBJ1-4
v_gene: TRBV25-1
CDR3nt: TGTGCCAGCTCAAGGATCCTGGGGGGTGAAAAACTGTTTTTT
CDR3aa: CASSRILGGEKLFF

d_gene: TRBD1
abundance: NA
j_gene: TRBJ1-2
v_gene: TRBV27
CDR3nt: TGTGCCAGCAGTTCATCGGGACAGGGGGGCTATGGCTACACCTTC
CDR3aa: CASSSSGQGGYGYTF

d_gene: TRBD1
abundance: few
j_gene: TRBJ1-6
v_gene: TRBV6-5
CDR3nt: TGTGCCAGCACCGCGGGACAGGGGAATTCACCCCTCCACTTT
CDR3aa: CASTAGQGNSPLHF

d_gene: TRBD2
abundance: few
j_gene: TRBJ2-1
v_gene: TRBV6-9
CDR3nt: TGTGCCAGCAGTTATTTCTCTAGCGGGGGGGCAAGCTACAATGAGCAGTTCTTC
CDR3aa: CASSYFSSGGASYNEQFF

d_gene: TRBD1
abundance: once
j_gene: TRBJ2-7
v_gene: TRBV10-1
CDR3nt: TGCGCCAGCAGTGATACCGGGACAGGGGTTTACGAGCAGTACTTC
CDR3aa: CASSDTGTGVYEQYF